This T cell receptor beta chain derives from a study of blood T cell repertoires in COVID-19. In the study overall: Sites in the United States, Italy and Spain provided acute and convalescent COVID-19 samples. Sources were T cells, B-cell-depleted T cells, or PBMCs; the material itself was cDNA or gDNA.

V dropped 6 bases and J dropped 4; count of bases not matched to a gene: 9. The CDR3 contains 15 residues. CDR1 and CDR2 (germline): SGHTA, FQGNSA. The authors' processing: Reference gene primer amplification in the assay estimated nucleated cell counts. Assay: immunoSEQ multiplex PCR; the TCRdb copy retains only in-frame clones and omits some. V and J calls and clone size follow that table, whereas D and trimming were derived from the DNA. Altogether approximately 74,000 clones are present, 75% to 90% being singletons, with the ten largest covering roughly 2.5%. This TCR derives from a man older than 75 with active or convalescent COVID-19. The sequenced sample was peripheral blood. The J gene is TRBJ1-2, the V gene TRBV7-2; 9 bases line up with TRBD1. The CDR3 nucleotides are TGTGCCAGCAGGACAGGGGGACCGGGAATCTATGGCTACACCTTC. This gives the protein CASRTGGPGIYGYTF.